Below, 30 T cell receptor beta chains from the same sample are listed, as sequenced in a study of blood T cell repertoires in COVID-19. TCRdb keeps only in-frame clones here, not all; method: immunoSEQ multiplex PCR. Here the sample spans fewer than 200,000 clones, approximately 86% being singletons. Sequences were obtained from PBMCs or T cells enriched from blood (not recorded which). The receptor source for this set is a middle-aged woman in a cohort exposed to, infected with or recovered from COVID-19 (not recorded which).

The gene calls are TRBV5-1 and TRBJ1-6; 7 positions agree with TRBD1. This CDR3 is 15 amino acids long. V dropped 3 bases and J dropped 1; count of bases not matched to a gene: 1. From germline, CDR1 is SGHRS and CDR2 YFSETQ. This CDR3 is CASSSTGSYNSPLHF. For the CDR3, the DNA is TGCGCCAGCAGCTCGACAGGGTCCTATAATTCACCCCTCCACTTT.

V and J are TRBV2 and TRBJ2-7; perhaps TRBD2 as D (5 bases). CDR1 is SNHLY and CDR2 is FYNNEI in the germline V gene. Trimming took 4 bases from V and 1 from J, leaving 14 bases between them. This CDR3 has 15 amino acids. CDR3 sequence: CASSGGNRISYEQYF. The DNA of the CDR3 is TGTGCCAGCAGTGGAGGGAATCGTATATCCTACGAGCAGTACTTC.

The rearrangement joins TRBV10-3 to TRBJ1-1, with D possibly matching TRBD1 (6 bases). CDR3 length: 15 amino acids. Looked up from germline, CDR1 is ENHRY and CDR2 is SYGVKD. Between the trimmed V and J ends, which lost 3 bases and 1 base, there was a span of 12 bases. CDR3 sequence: CAISDSAGANTEAFF. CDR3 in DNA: TGTGCCATCAGTGACTCCGCAGGGGCGAACACTGAAGCTTTCTTT.

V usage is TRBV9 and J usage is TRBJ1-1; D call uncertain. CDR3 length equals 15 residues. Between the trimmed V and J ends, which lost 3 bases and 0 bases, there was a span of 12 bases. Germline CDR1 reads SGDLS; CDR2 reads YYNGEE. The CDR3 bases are TGTGCCAGCAGCGAGGAGGACGGCATGAACACTGAAGCTTTCTTT. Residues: CASSEEDGMNTEAFF.

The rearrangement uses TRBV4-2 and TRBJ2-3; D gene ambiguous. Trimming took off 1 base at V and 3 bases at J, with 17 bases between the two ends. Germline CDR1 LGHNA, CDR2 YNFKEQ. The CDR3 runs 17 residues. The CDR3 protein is CASSQVQRNKRTDTQYF. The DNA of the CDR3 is TGTGCCAGCAGCCAAGTTCAGAGAAATAAGAGGACAGATACGCAGTATTTT.

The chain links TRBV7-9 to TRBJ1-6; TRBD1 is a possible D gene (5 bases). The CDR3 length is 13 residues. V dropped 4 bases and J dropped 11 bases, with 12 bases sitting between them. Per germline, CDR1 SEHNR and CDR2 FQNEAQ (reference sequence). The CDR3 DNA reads TGTGCCAGCAGCTCAGAAGCAGGGACACCCCTCCACTTT. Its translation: CASSSEAGTPLHF.

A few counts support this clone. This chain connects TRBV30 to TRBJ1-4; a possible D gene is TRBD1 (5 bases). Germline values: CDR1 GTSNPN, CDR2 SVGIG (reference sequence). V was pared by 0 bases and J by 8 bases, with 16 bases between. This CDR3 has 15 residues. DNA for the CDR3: TGTGCCTGGAGTGTACCCGCCAGGGTTGTCGAAAAACTGTTTTTT. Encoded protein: CAWSVPARVVEKLFF.

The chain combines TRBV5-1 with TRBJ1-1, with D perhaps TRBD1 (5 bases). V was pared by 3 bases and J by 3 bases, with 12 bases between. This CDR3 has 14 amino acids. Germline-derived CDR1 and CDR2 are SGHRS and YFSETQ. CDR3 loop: CASSSFRGDTEAFF. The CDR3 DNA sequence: TGCGCCAGCAGCTCCTTCCGGGGGGACACTGAAGCTTTCTTT.

CDR3 protein: CASSQGSGGAGETQYF. Here the CDR3 DNA reads TGTGCCAGCAGCCAGGGTAGCGGGGGGGCCGGAGAGACCCAGTACTTC. The chain uses TRBV3-1 (or the pseudogene TRBV3-2) and TRBJ2-5; 11 nucleotides align to TRBD2. Germline trimming cut 3 bases from V and 4 bases from J; bases unmatched to any gene: 7. Germline-derived CDR1 and CDR2 are LGHDT and YNNKEL (reference sequence). The CDR3 totals 16 residues.

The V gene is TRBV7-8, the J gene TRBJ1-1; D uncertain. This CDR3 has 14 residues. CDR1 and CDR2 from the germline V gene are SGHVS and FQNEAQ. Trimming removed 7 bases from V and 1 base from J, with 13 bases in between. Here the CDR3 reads CASNTRGGNTEAFF. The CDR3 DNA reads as TGTGCCAGCAACACCCGGGGAGGGAACACTGAAGCTTTCTTT. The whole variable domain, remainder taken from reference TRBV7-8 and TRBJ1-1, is GAGVSQSPRYKVAKRGQDVALRCDPISGHVSLFWYQQALGQGPEFLTYFQNEAQLDKSGLPSDRFFAERPEGSVSTLKIQRTQQEDSAVYLCASNTRGGNTEAFFGQGTRLTVV.

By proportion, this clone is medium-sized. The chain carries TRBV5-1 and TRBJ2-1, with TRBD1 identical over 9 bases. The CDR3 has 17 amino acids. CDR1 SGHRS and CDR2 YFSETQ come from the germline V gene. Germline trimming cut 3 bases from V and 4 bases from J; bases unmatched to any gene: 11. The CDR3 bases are TGCGCCAGCAGCTGGCTCGGGACAGGGTCATTTTACAATGAGCAGTTCTTC. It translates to CASSWLGTGSFYNEQFF.

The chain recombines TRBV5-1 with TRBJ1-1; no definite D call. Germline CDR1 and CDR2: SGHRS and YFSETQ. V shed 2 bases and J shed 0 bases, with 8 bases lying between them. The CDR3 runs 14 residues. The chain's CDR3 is CASSFRGLNTEAFF. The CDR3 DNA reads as TGCGCCAGCAGCTTTCGGGGTCTGAACACTGAAGCTTTCTTT.

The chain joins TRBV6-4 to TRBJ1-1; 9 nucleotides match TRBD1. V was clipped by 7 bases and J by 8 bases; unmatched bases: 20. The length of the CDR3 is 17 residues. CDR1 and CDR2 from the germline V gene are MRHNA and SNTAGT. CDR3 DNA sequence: TGTGCCAGCACCTCATCACCGGGACAGGGATTTTCCACGGAAGCTTTCTTT. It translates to CASTSSPGQGFSTEAFF.

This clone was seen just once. The CDR3 loop is CASSLNQGHPLNTEAFF. Written as DNA, the CDR3 is TGTGCCAGCAGTTTAAATCAGGGGCACCCATTGAACACTGAAGCTTTCTTT. The chain joins TRBV28 to TRBJ1-1; possible D gene TRBD1, 6 bases. The CDR3 is 17 residues long. Looked up from germline, CDR1 is MDHEN and CDR2 is SYDVKM. Trimming took off 2 bases at V and 0 bases at J, with 16 bases between the two ends.

The CDR3 here is CASTQTGGRYGYTF. CDR3 sequence (DNA): TGTGCCAGCACGCAGACAGGGGGCCGCTATGGCTACACCTTC. This sequence joins TRBV9 and TRBJ1-2; 10 bases fit TRBD1. The CDR3 contains 14 residues. CDR1 SGDLS and CDR2 YYNGEE come from the germline V gene. Trimming removed 6 bases from V and 4 bases from J; junction bases left unmatched: 6.

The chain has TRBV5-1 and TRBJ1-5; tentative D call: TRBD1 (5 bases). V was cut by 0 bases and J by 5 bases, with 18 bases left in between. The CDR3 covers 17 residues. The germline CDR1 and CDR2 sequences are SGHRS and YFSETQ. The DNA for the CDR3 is TGCGCCAGCAGCTTGGAACCCTCGGGGGAAGGATATCAGCCCCAGCATTTT. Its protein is CASSLEPSGEGYQPQHF.

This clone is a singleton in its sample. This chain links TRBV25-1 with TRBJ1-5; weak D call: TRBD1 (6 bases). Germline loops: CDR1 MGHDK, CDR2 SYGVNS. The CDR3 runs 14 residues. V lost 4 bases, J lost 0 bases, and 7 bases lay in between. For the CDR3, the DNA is TGTGCCAGCAGTGCCAGGGGTAGCAATCAGCCCCAGCATTTT. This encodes CASSARGSNQPQHF.

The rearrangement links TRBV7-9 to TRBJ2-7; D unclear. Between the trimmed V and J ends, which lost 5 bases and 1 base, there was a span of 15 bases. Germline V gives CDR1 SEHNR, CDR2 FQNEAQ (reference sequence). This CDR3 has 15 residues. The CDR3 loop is CASSLPSSPSYEQYF. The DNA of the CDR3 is TGTGCCAGCAGCCTTCCTTCGAGCCCTTCCTACGAGCAGTACTTC.

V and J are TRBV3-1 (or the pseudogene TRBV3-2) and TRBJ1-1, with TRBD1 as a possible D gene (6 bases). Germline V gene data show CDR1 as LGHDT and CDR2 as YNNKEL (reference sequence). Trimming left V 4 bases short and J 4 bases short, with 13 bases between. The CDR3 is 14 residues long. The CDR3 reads CASSPTVGGTEAFF. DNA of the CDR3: TGTGCCAGCAGCCCAACAGTAGGGGGCACTGAAGCTTTCTTT.

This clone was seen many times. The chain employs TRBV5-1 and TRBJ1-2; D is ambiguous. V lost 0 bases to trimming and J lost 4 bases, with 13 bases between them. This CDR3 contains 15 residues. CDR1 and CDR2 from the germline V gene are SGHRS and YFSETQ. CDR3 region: CASSLEGRPIYGYTF. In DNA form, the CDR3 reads TGCGCCAGCAGCTTGGAAGGCAGGCCCATCTATGGCTACACCTTC.

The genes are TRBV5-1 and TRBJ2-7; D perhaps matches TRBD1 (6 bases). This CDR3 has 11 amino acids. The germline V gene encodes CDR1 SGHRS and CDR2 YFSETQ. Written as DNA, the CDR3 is TGCGCCAGCAGCCGAGAATCCGGGACAAGGGTC. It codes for CASSRESGTRV.

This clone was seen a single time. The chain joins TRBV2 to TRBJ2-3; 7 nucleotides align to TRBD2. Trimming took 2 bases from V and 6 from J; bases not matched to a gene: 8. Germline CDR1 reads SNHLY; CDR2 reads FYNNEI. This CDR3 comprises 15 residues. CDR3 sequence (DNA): TGTGCCAGCAGTGAACTGGCGATGGGGGGGGATACGCAGTATTTT. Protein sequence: CASSELAMGGDTQYF.

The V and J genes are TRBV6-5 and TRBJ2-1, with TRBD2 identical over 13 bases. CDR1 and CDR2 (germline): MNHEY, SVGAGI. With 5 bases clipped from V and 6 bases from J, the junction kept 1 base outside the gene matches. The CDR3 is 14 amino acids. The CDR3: CASSRLAGGNEQFF. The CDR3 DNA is TGTGCCAGCAGTCGACTAGCGGGAGGCAATGAGCAGTTCTTC.

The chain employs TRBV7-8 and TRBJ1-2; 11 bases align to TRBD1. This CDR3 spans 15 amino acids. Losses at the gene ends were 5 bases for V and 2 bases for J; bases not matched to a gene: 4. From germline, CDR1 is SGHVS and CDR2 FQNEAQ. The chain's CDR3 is CASSPGDRGNYGYTF. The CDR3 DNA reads TGTGCCAGCAGCCCCGGGGACAGGGGGAACTATGGCTACACCTTC. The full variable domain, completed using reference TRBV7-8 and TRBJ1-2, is GAGVSQSPRYKVAKRGQDVALRCDPISGHVSLFWYQQALGQGPEFLTYFQNEAQLDKSGLPSDRFFAERPEGSVSTLKIQRTQQEDSAVYLCASSPGDRGNYGYTFGSGTRLTVV.

DNA of the CDR3: TGTGCCAGCCGGGGGGCGCGGGCTGGCTACACCTTC. Amino acid sequence: CASRGARAGYTF. This chain links TRBV12-3 or TRBV12-4 with TRBJ1-2, with D tentatively TRBD1 (6 bases). The V and J ends lost 8 bases and 7 bases respectively, with 14 bases between them. This CDR3 contains 12 residues.

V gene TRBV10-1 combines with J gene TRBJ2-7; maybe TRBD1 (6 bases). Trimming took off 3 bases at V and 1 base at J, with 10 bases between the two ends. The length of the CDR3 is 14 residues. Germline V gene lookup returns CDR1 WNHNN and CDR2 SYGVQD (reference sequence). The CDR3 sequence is CASSELGASYEQYF. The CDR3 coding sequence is TGCGCCAGCAGTGAACTGGGGGCGTCCTACGAGCAGTACTTC.

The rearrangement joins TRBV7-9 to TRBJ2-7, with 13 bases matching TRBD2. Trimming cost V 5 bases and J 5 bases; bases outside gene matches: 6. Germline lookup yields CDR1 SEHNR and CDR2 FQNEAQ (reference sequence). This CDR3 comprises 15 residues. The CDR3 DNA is TGTGCCAGCAGCCTGGGACTAGCGGGAACTCACGAGCAGTACTTC. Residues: CASSLGLAGTHEQYF.

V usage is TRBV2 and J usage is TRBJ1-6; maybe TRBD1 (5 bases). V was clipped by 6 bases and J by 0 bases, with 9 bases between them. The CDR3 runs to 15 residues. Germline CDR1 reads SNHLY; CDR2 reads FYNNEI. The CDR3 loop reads CASRDRSSYNSPLHF. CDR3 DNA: TGTGCCAGCAGAGACAGAAGCTCCTATAATTCACCCCTCCACTTT.

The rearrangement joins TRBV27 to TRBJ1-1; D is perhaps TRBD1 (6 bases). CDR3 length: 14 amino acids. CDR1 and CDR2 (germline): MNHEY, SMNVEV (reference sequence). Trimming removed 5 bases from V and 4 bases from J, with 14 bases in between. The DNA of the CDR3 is TGTGCCAGCAGTCCCCGAGGGGGGGTCACTGAAGCTTTCTTT. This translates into CASSPRGGVTEAFF.

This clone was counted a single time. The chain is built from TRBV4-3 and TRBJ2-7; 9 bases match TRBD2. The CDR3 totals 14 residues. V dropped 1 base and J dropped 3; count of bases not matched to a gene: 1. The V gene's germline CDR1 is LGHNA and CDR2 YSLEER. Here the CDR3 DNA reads TGCGCCAGCAGCCAAGGACTAGCGGTCTACGAGCAGTACTTC. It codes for CASSQGLAVYEQYF.